This is a list of T cell receptor beta chains from one sample in a study of blood T cell repertoires in COVID-19. Data came from immunoSEQ multiplex PCR; TCRdb stores just in-frame clones and leaves some out. This repertoire shows 430,000 or so clones, roughly 89% found once; its top ten account for around 0.92%. Sequencing was done on a sample of peripheral blood. All receptors derive from a man in his late teens or twenties with COVID-19, enrolled during active disease. Both conserved end residues are part of each CDR3. D genes are given only for firm matches.

d_call j_call v_call cdr3_aa cdr3_nt
TRBD2 TRBJ2-7 TRBV7-3 CASSLSPPSGRAKKYEQYF TGTGCCAGCAGCTTAAGCCCCCCCAGCGGGAGGGCAAAAAAGTACGAGCAGTACTTC
- TRBJ2-2 TRBV7-2 CASSLRWANTGELFF TGTGCCAGCAGCTTGAGGTGGGCGAACACCGGGGAGCTGTTTTTT
- TRBJ2-1 TRBV6-1 CASSELLVSSYNEQFF TGTGCCAGCAGTGAATTGCTCGTTAGCTCCTACAATGAGCAGTTCTTC
- TRBJ1-6 TRBV14 CASSQARGLYLHF TGTGCCAGCAGCCAAGCTCGAGGTTTGTACCTCCACTTT
- TRBJ1-4 TRBV14 CASSPGSRLTLFF TGTGCCAGCAGCCCCGGATCGAGGCTAACCCTGTTTTTT
- TRBJ2-1 TRBV11-3 CASSRDITYNEQFF TGTGCCAGCAGCCGGGACATAACCTACAATGAGCAGTTCTTC
- TRBJ2-2 TRBV4-1 CASSVDRITGELFF TGCGCCAGCAGCGTCGACAGAATCACCGGGGAGCTGTTTTTT
- TRBJ2-2 TRBV3-1/TRBV3-2 CASSRPGTGELFF TGTGCCAGCAGCCGCCCGGGGACCGGGGAGCTGTTTTTT
TRBD1 TRBJ2-7 TRBV10-1 CARDRDRVSHEQYF TGCGCCAGAGACCGGGACAGGGTGTCCCACGAGCAGTACTTC
TRBD1 TRBJ2-6 TRBV15 CATSETGTGLSGANVLTF TGTGCCACCAGCGAAACCGGGACAGGTCTCTCTGGGGCCAACGTCCTGACTTTC
- TRBJ2-2 TRBV7-8 CASSYRGTGELFF TGTGCCAGCAGCTACCGGGGGACCGGGGAGCTGTTTTTT
- TRBJ2-6 TRBV7-3 CASSDSSGANVLTF TGTGCCAGCAGCGATAGCTCTGGGGCCAACGTCCTGACTTTC
- TRBJ2-7 TRBV12-3/TRBV12-4 CASSALTVREQYF TGTGCCAGCAGTGCCTTGACAGTACGCGAGCAGTACTTC
TRBD2 TRBJ2-1 TRBV7-3 CASSLNGKSGRAGHEQFF TGTGCCAGCAGCTTAAATGGAAAGAGCGGGAGGGCCGGCCATGAGCAGTTCTTC
TRBD1 TRBJ2-1 TRBV7-2 CASSLGGTGANEQFF TGTGCCAGCAGTCTTGGGGGGACAGGGGCCAATGAGCAGTTCTTC
TRBD2 TRBJ2-3 TRBV24-1 CATSDFDRSRAGGTDTQYF TGTGCCACCAGTGATTTTGACAGGTCCCGAGCGGGGGGCACAGATACGCAGTATTTT
- TRBJ2-5 TRBV3-1/TRBV3-2 CASSQQGGLRVTQYF TGTGCCAGCAGCCAGCAAGGAGGTCTCAGAGTGACCCAGTACTTC
- TRBJ2-4 TRBV18 CASSPVAAAKNIQYF TGTGCCAGCTCACCTGTGGCTGCAGCCAAAAACATTCAGTACTTC
- TRBJ2-3 TRBV6-6 CASSLPPRTDTQYF TGTGCCAGCTCGCTACCCCCCCGCACAGATACGCAGTATTTT
- TRBJ1-1 TRBV10-1 CASSEGTMNTEAFF TGCGCCAGCAGTGAGGGCACGATGAACACTGAAGCTTTCTTT
- TRBJ2-2 TRBV28 CASSFLPNTGELFF TGTGCCAGCAGTTTTCTTCCGAACACCGGGGAGCTGTTTTTT
TRBD1 TRBJ2-5 TRBV24-1 CATSAPGQGAGETQYF TGTGCCACCAGTGCCCCGGGACAGGGGGCCGGGGAGACCCAGTACTTC
- TRBJ2-3 TRBV6-5 CASSYSNPSDTQYF TGTGCCAGCAGTTACTCAAATCCATCAGATACGCAGTATTTT
- TRBJ2-6 TRBV4-2 CASSQVQGSGANVLTF TGTGCCAGCAGCCAAGTACAGGGCTCTGGGGCCAACGTCCTGACTTTC
- TRBJ2-6 TRBV11-1 CASSLRQAGANVLTF TGTGCCAGCAGCTTAAGACAGGCTGGGGCCAACGTCCTGACTTTC
- TRBJ1-1 TRBV11-2 CASSVRGGTEAFF TGTGCCAGCAGCGTCAGGGGTGGGACTGAAGCTTTCTTT
- TRBJ1-2 TRBV27 CASSLSGGGGYTF TGTGCCAGCAGTTTATCGGGAGGGGGAGGCTACACCTTC
- TRBJ1-1 TRBV9 CASSVRTGGTEAFF TGTGCCAGCAGCGTAAGGACCGGGGGAACTGAAGCTTTCTTT
TRBD2 TRBJ2-3 TRBV11-2 CASSLNSGGPLGTDTQYF TGTGCCAGCAGCTTAAACAGCGGGGGGCCGTTAGGCACAGATACGCAGTATTTT